The 9 T cell receptor beta chains presented below share a single source sample, sequenced in a study of response to subunit inactivated influenza vaccine. TCRdb reprocessed the RT-PCR reads with MiXCR, giving one entry per CDR3 protein. Among about 830,000 distinct CDR3 sequences listed, around 18% were seen once. This sample comprised PBMCs from blood, obtained 4 to 6 days after vaccination. All receptors come from a man aged 50-60 years who received an inactivated influenza vaccine.

This clonotype has a handful of counts. The chain links TRBV15 to TRBJ2-5; 7 nucleotides align to TRBD2. The CDR3 is 14 amino acids. From germline, CDR1 is LNHNV and CDR2 YYDKDF (reference sequence). With 5 bases clipped from V and 0 bases from J, the junction kept 3 bases outside the gene matches. Here the CDR3 reads CATSRDYNQETQYF. CDR3 sequence (DNA): TGTGCCACCAGCCGGGACTACAACCAAGAGACCCAGTACTTC.

This clonotype occurred many times. This chain connects TRBV5-1 to TRBJ1-1; D may be TRBD1 (5 bases). V lost 5 bases, J lost 6 bases, and 14 bases lay in between. CDR3 length equals 13 residues. Germline values: CDR1 SGHRS, CDR2 YFSETQ. The CDR3 nucleotides read TGCGCCAGCAGTTATGGGGGGGTATCTGAAGCTTTCTTT. Translated: CASSYGGVSEAFF.

This clonotype was detected only once. This sequence joins TRBV11-2 and TRBJ2-7; TRBD2 matches 12 bases. The CDR3 sequence is 17 residues long. Germline trimming cut 0 bases from V and 2 bases from J; bases unmatched to any gene: 5. CDR1 is SGHAT, CDR2 FQNNGV, per germline. The CDR3 protein is CASSLDSSGRAAYEQYF. The CDR3, as DNA: TGTGCCAGCAGCTTAGATTCTAGCGGGAGGGCAGCCTACGAGCAGTACTTC.

This clonotype came up a few times. The chain has TRBV20-1 and TRBJ2-3; D might be TRBD1 or TRBD2, each matching 6 bases. Germline V gives CDR1 DFQATT, CDR2 SNEGSKA (reference sequence). The CDR3 totals 16 residues. V was cut by 3 bases and J by 0 bases, with 16 bases left in between. This CDR3 is CSASPYVGGSTDTQYF. The CDR3 DNA reads as TGCAGTGCTAGCCCGTACGTCGGGGGCAGCACAGATACGCAGTATTTT.

V usage is TRBV7-2 and J usage is TRBJ2-2, with TRBD1 matching over 8 bases. This CDR3 is built from 15 residues. Germline CDR1 reads SGHTA; CDR2 reads FQGNSA. V dropped 2 bases and J dropped 4; count of bases not matched to a gene: 3. In DNA, the CDR3 is TGTGCCAGCAGCTTAACGGGACAGGTCACCGGGGAGCTGTTTTTT. Its protein product is CASSLTGQVTGELFF.

The chain has TRBV4-3 and TRBJ2-2, with a tentative D call TRBD2 (6 bases). There are 16 residues in the CDR3. V was shortened by 1 base and J by 4 bases, with 13 bases between the two germline ends. CDR1 LGHNA and CDR2 YSLEER come from the germline V gene. The CDR3 here is CASSQGWGVGTGELFF. The CDR3, as DNA: TGCGCCAGCAGCCAAGGGTGGGGGGTAGGCACCGGGGAGCTGTTTTTT.

This clonotype has just a few counts. V gene TRBV7-9 combines with J gene TRBJ2-7, with a tentative D call TRBD1 (6 bases). CDR1 SEHNR and CDR2 FQNEAQ come from the germline V gene (reference sequence). V gave up 5 bases and J gave up 3 bases, with 17 bases separating them. This CDR3 region has 15 residues. This CDR3 is CASSIYQDRLYEQYF. DNA of the CDR3: TGTGCCAGCAGCATATACCAAGACAGGCTCTACGAGCAGTACTTC.

Comment on this clonotype: A much larger clone sits a single nucleotide away, making a read error possible. V and J are TRBV9 and TRBJ2-3; a possible D gene is TRBD1 (6 bases). CDR1 and CDR2 (germline): SGDLS, YYNGEE. CDR3 length: 13 amino acids. The CDR3 coding sequence is TGTGCCAGCTGCGTCCGACAGGCAGATACGCAGTATTTT. Residues: CASCVRQADTQYF.

There are a few counts of this clonotype. The V and J genes are TRBV12-3 or TRBV12-4 and TRBJ2-3, with 15 positions matching TRBD2. The CDR3 is 17 residues long. V shed 5 bases and J 0 bases; nucleotides not matched to a gene: 3. This chain's CDR3 is CASSRTSGGVSTDTQYF. CDR3 DNA: TGTGCCAGCAGTCGGACTAGCGGGGGGGTTAGCACAGATACGCAGTATTTT.